One sample yielded the 20 T cell receptor beta chains listed below, sequenced in a study of early T cells in non-severe SARS-CoV-2 infection. TCRdb passed the 5' RACE reads through MiXCR, listing each CDR3 protein once. The sample has under 60,000 distinct CDR3 sequences; roughly 10% are singletons. The sample was whole blood, taken at baseline. The source is an adult who was a healthcare worker with PCR-confirmed SARS-CoV-2 infection or an uninfected control (not recorded which).

This clonotype was detected many times. V gene TRBV7-2 combines with J gene TRBJ2-7, with 8 bases fitting TRBD1. V lost 6 bases, J lost 0 bases, and 7 bases stayed unmatched. CDR3 length: 15 amino acids. From germline, CDR1 is SGHTA and CDR2 FQGNSA. The CDR3 DNA reads TGTGCCAGCAGTTTCACCGGGACAGGCTCCTACGAGCAGTACTTC. It is translated as CASSFTGTGSYEQYF.

This clonotype has only a few counts. The rearrangement links TRBV20-1 to TRBJ2-2; TRBD2 matches at 7 bases. Germline V gene data show CDR1 as DFQATT and CDR2 as SNEGSKA (reference sequence). The CDR3 has 17 residues. The J segment lost 0 bases and the V segment lost 4 bases, leaving 11 bases of the junction unmatched. CDR3 sequence (DNA): TGCAGTGCTACCCCCCCTAGCGGTTCTTCGAACACCGGGGAGCTGTTTTTT. Protein: CSATPPSGSSNTGELFF.

The gene calls are TRBV11-2 and TRBJ2-7; D call uncertain. Germline V gives CDR1 SGHAT, CDR2 FQNNGV. The CDR3 is made up of 13 amino acids. Trimming left V 5 bases short and J 2 bases short, with 10 bases between. The CDR3 coding sequence is TGTGCCAGCAGCCCACCAGAGACCTACGAGCAGTACTTC. This gives the protein CASSPPETYEQYF.

The CDR3 loop reads CASSESTMQETQYF. CDR3 bases: TGCGCCAGCAGTGAGTCGACGATGCAAGAGACCCAGTACTTC. J is TRBJ2-5 and V is TRBV10-1, with unresolved D. In germline, CDR1 is WNHNN, CDR2 SYGVQD (reference sequence). This CDR3 is 14 amino acids long. V lost 0 bases and J lost 2, with 7 bases in between.

The rearrangement links TRBV5-6 to TRBJ1-1; no firm D call. The germline V gene encodes CDR1 SGHDT and CDR2 YYEEEE. Trimming left V 5 bases short and J 6 bases short, with 14 bases between. The length of the CDR3 is 13 residues. CDR3 nucleotides: TGTGCCAGCAGACCTGGCTTGTTGTCTGAAGCTTTCTTT. Protein product: CASRPGLLSEAFF.

In the case of this clonotype: The germline gene is not matched at one end of the junction; a read error may be the cause. The genes are TRBV10-1 and TRBJ2-3, with D possibly TRBD2 on 6 matching bases. CDR1 is WNHNN and CDR2 is SYGVQD in the germline V gene (reference sequence). The CDR3 has 12 amino acids. The CDR3 region is CTSSVAADTQYF. For the CDR3, the DNA is TGCACCAGCAGCGTAGCGGCAGATACGCAGTATTTT.

This chain joins TRBV20-1 and TRBJ2-4; D unclear. Germline CDR1 and CDR2: DFQATT and SNEGSKA (reference sequence). This CDR3 comprises 13 residues. V shed 0 bases and J shed 4 bases, with 7 bases lying between them. Here the CDR3 reads CSARDNQKNIQYF. The CDR3 DNA sequence: TGCAGTGCTAGAGATAACCAGAAAAACATTCAGTACTTC.

This clonotype was observed a few times. The V and J genes are TRBV5-4 and TRBJ1-3; no firm D call. The germline gives CDR1 SGHNT, CDR2 YYREEE (reference sequence). Trimming removed 0 bases from V and 7 bases from J, with 11 bases in between. This CDR3 has 14 amino acids. CDR3 DNA sequence: TGTGCCAGCAGCTTGGATGGGTTGAGGAACACCATATATTTT. The encoded protein is CASSLDGLRNTIYF.

This clonotype came up many times. The V and J genes are TRBV7-6 and TRBJ2-2; 8 bases are shared with TRBD2. This CDR3 has 20 amino acids. Looked up from germline, CDR1 is SGHVS and CDR2 is FNYEAQ. V was pared by 5 bases and J by 9 bases, with 26 bases of the junction left unmatched. CDR3 in amino acids: CASSPRQATQRERSYRELFF. In DNA, the CDR3 is TGTGCCAGCAGCCCCCGACAGGCGACGCAGCGGGAGCGTTCCTATAGGGAGCTGTTTTTT.

This chain connects TRBV5-1 to TRBJ2-5; 7 bases agree with TRBD1. Germline V gene data show CDR1 as SGHRS and CDR2 as YFSETQ. The CDR3 is 15 residues long. V dropped 4 bases and J dropped 1; count of bases not matched to a gene: 7. CDR3 sequence reads: CASSPRDRSQETQYF. The CDR3, as DNA: TGCGCCAGCAGCCCCCGGGACAGAAGCCAAGAGACCCAGTACTTC.

This clonotype was seen repeatedly, ten times or more. The chain recombines TRBV7-3 with TRBJ2-3; no reliable D call. V lost 2 bases and J lost 0, with 3 bases in between. Looked up from germline, CDR1 is SGHTA and CDR2 is FQGTGA. The CDR3 runs 13 residues. CDR3 nucleotide sequence: TGTGCCAGCAGCTTATCTAGCACAGATACGCAGTATTTT. Amino acid sequence: CASSLSSTDTQYF.

Notes on this clonotype: A read error may explain this, as a much larger clone is one base away. This chain uses TRBV18 with TRBJ2-1; D not resolved. Germline V gives CDR1 KGHSH, CDR2 LQKENI. This CDR3 comprises 13 residues. CDR3 protein: CACSPGWDNEQFF. The DNA for the CDR3 is TGTGCCTGCTCACCGGGCTGGGACAATGAGCAGTTCTTC.

Only a few counts were recorded for this clonotype. J is TRBJ2-1 and V is TRBV6-6, with D possibly being TRBD2 (6 bases). The germline V and J ends were trimmed by 6 bases and 7 bases, with 19 bases remaining between them. The CDR3 runs to 15 residues. Germline lookup yields CDR1 MNHNY and CDR2 SVGAGI (reference sequence). The CDR3 bases are TGTGCCAGCAGGGACCTGGTTGGTGGAGGGAATGAGCAGTTCTTC. Translating gives CASRDLVGGGNEQFF.

This chain links TRBV12-3 or TRBV12-4 with TRBJ1-5; 7 bases are shared with TRBD1. With 3 bases clipped from V and 6 bases from J, the junction kept 2 bases outside the gene matches. This CDR3 region has 13 residues. The CDR3 DNA reads as TGTGCCAGCAGTTTTGGACAGGCTCAGCCCCAGCATTTT. Its protein product is CASSFGQAQPQHF.

This clonotype has ten or more counts. The rearrangement links TRBV28 to TRBJ2-1, with TRBD2 as a possible D gene (6 bases). Germline values: CDR1 MDHEN, CDR2 SYDVKM. Trimming cost V 4 bases and J 4 bases, with 20 bases left between them. This CDR3 is built from 17 residues. The CDR3 sequence: CASSSGSSGSGYNEQFF. The CDR3 DNA reads as TGTGCCAGCAGTTCCGGGAGTAGTGGCTCCGGGTACAATGAGCAGTTCTTC.

This chain joins TRBV6-6 and TRBJ2-5; D tentatively fits TRBD1 or TRBD2 (5 bases each). From germline, CDR1 is MNHNY and CDR2 SVGAGI (reference sequence). This CDR3 contains 13 residues. Trimming left V 0 bases short and J 5 bases short, with 7 bases between. CDR3 DNA sequence: TGTGCCAGCAGTTACTCGAGGGGTGAGACCCAGTACTTC. This sequence encodes CASSYSRGETQYF.

This clonotype appeared a few times. The chain has TRBV6-5 and TRBJ2-7, with TRBD1 as a possible D gene (5 bases). CDR1 and CDR2 (germline): MNHEY, SVGAGI. The CDR3 is made up of 13 amino acids. V gave up 5 bases and J gave up 6 bases, with 14 bases separating them. The CDR3 protein is CASSTPRVTEQYF. The CDR3, as DNA: TGTGCCAGCAGTACCCCCAGGGTTACCGAGCAGTACTTC.

This clonotype occurred a few times. This chain uses TRBV5-8 with TRBJ1-1; no definite D call. V lost 0 bases, J lost 6 bases, and 6 bases lay in between. The length of the CDR3 is 12 residues. Germline values: CDR1 SGHTS, CDR2 YDEGEE. CDR3 nucleotide sequence: TGTGCCAGCAGCTTGGTGTGGTCTGAAGCTTTCTTT. It is translated as CASSLVWSEAFF.

This clonotype has ten or more counts. This chain uses TRBV29-1 with TRBJ2-7; D remains ambiguous. This CDR3 has 13 amino acids. Germline V CDR1 and CDR2: SQVTM, ANQGSEA. Trimming removed 6 bases at V and 3 bases at J, with 15 bases between. CDR3 region: CSVTGPALYEQYF. CDR3 coding DNA: TGCAGCGTCACGGGTCCTGCCCTCTACGAGCAGTACTTC.

In this sample, this clonotype turned up a few times. This chain joins TRBV27 and TRBJ2-1; 8 bases are shared with TRBD2. This CDR3 has 15 amino acids. Germline values: CDR1 MNHEY, CDR2 SMNVEV (reference sequence). The trim removed 5 bases at V and 5 bases at J, leaving 8 bases unmatched. CDR3 protein: CASSTTSGTDNEQFF. The CDR3 DNA follows: TGTGCCAGCAGTACAACTAGCGGAACCGACAATGAGCAGTTCTTC.